These T cell receptor beta chains were read from a single sample in a study of shared clonotypes between healthy human individuals. Repertoires were generated with immunoSEQ multiplex PCR, while TCRdb's copy carries only in-frame clones and drops some. The table shows about 1.4 million clones, with more than 95% occurring only once. Sequencing was done on a sample of naive CD4+ T cells sorted from blood. The receptors derive from a man aged 25 to 45 in good health. CDR3s include the opening cysteine and the closing phenylalanine or tryptophan. Each record gives: V gene, J gene, clone size, D gene, CDR3 protein, CDR3 DNA. The D gene is left open where the match is weak. The size field is filled for only some rows; it gives once, few, many or a size class.

>TRBV5-1|TRBJ2-3|NA|NA
CASSIPLVPDTQYF
TGCGCCAGCAGCATTCCCCTAGTTCCAGATACGCAGTATTTT
>TRBV5-1|TRBJ2-5|NA|NA
CASSLGTPRGETQYF
TGCGCCAGCAGCTTGGGGACACCCCGCGGGGAGACCCAGTACTTC
>TRBV29-1|TRBJ1-1|NA|NA
CSASLQGGSTEAFF
TGCAGCGCAAGCTTGCAGGGCGGGAGCACTGAAGCTTTCTTT
>TRBV9|TRBJ2-1|NA|NA
CASSVLDGNYNEQFF
TGTGCCAGCAGCGTATTGGACGGCAATTACAATGAGCAGTTCTTC
>TRBV28|TRBJ2-7|NA|NA
CAIQRGPILEQYF
TGTGCCATCCAACGGGGCCCTATTTTGGAGCAGTACTTC
>TRBV5-1|TRBJ2-2|NA|TRBD1
CASSLANWDRGVGELFF
TGCGCCAGCAGCTTAGCGAATTGGGACAGGGGAGTCGGGGAGCTGTTTTTT
>TRBV4-3|TRBJ2-2|NA|NA
CASSPEWGRSGELFF
TGCGCCAGCAGCCCCGAGTGGGGGCGATCCGGGGAGCTGTTTTTT
>TRBV4-3|TRBJ2-5|NA|NA
CASSQDMAGSETQYF
TGCGCCAGCAGCCAAGATATGGCCGGGTCGGAGACCCAGTACTTC
>TRBV27|TRBJ2-7|NA|NA
CASSTLRGGYEQYF
TGTGCCAGCAGCACCTTAAGGGGTGGATACGAGCAGTACTTC
>TRBV5-1|TRBJ2-3|NA|TRBD1
CASSLGQGKGTQYF
TGCGCCAGCAGCTTGGGACAGGGAAAGGGGACGCAGTATTTT
>TRBV10-1|TRBJ2-1|NA|NA
CASSREMEAHEQFF
TGCGCCAGCAGCCGGGAAATGGAAGCGCATGAGCAGTTCTTC
>TRBV6-1|TRBJ2-7|NA|NA
CASIMAGVPYEQYF
TGTGCCAGCATTATGGCAGGTGTCCCCTACGAGCAGTACTTC
>TRBV28|TRBJ1-2|NA|NA
CASSPGTARRGYGYTF
TGTGCCAGCAGCCCCGGGACGGCGAGGAGGGGCTATGGCTACACCTTC
>TRBV7-8|TRBJ1-4|NA|NA
CASSLFGTATNEKLFF
TGTGCCAGCAGCCTATTTGGGACGGCAACTAATGAAAAACTGTTTTTT
>TRBV30|TRBJ2-7|once|NA
CAWSGAGREQYF
TGTGCCTGGAGTGGAGCAGGGCGGGAGCAGTACTTC
>TRBV6-1|TRBJ2-2|NA|NA
CASSVFQANTGELFF
TGTGCCAGCAGTGTCTTCCAGGCGAACACCGGGGAGCTGTTTTTT
>TRBV6-1|TRBJ2-7|NA|NA
CASSDQGIAYEQYF
TGTGCCAGCAGTGATCAGGGAATAGCCTACGAGCAGTACTTC
>TRBV7-9|TRBJ2-7|NA|NA
CASRATSDHYEQYF
TGTGCCAGCAGAGCAACCTCGGACCATTACGAGCAGTACTTC
>TRBV18|TRBJ2-5|NA|NA
CASSPYQETQYF
TGTGCCAGCTCACCTTACCAAGAGACCCAGTACTTC
>TRBV6-6|TRBJ1-2|NA|NA
CAVEGGSVSGYTF
TGTGCCGTCGAGGGGGGGTCGGTTTCTGGCTACACCTTC